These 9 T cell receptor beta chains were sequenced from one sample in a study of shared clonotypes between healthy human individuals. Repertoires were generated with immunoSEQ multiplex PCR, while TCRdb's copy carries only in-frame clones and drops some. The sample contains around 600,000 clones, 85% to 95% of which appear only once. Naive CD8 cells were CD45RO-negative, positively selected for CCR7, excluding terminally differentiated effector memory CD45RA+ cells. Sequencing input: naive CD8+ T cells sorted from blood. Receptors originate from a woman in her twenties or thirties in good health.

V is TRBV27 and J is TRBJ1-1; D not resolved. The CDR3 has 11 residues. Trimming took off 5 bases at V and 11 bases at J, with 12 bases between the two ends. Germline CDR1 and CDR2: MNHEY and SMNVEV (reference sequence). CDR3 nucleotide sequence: TGTGCCAGCAGTCTGGACGGCTGGGCTTTCTTT. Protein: CASSLDGWAFF.

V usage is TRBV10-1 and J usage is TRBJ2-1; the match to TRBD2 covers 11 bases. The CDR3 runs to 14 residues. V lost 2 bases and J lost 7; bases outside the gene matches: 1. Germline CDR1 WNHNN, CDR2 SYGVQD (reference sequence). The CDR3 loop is CASSETSGSNEQFF. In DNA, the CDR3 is TGCGCCAGCAGTGAGACTAGCGGGAGTAATGAGCAGTTCTTC.

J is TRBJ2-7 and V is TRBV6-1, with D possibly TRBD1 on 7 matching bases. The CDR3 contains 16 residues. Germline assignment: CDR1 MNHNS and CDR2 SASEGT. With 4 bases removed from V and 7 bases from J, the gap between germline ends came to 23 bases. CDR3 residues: CASSVSSRAGGREQYF. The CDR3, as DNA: TGTGCCAGCAGTGTCTCCTCCCGGGCAGGGGGGAGGGAGCAGTACTTC.

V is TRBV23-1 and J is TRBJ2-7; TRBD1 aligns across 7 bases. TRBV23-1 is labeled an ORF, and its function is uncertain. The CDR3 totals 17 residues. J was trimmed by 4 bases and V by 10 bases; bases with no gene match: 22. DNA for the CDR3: TGCGCCATCCTGAAGCATGACCCGGGGACAGCCGTTTACGAGCAGTACTTC. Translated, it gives CAILKHDPGTAVYEQYF.

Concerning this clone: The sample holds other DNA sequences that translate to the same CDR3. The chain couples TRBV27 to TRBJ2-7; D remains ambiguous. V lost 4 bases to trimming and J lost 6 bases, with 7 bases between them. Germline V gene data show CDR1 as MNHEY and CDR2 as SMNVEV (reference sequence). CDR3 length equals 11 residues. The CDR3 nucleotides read TGTGCCAGCAGTTCCCCGGGCGAGCAGTACTTC. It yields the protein CASSSPGEQYF.

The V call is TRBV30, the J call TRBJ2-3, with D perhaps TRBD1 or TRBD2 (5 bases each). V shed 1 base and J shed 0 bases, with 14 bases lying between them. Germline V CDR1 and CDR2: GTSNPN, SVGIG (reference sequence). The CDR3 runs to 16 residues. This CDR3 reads CAWSEGVRVSTDTQYF. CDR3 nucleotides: TGTGCCTGGAGTGAAGGGGTGAGGGTTAGCACAGATACGCAGTATTTT. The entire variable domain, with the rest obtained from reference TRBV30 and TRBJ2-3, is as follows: SQTIHQWPATLVQPVGSPLSLECTVEGTSNPNLYWYRQAAGRGLQLLFYSVGIGQISSEVPQNLSASRPQDRQFILSSKKLLLSDSGFYLCAWSEGVRVSTDTQYFGPGTRLTVL.

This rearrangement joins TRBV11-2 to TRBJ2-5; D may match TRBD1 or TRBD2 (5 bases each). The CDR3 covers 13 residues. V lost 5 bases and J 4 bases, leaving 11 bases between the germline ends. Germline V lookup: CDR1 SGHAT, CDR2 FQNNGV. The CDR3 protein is CASSPFGGETQYF. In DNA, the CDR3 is TGTGCCAGCAGCCCCTTTGGGGGAGAGACCCAGTACTTC.

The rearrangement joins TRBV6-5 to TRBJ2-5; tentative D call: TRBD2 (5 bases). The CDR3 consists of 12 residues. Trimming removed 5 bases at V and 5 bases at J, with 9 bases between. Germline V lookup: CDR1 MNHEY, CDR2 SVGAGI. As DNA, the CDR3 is TGTGCCAGCAGTGAACTAGGGGAGACCCAGTACTTC. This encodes CASSELGETQYF.

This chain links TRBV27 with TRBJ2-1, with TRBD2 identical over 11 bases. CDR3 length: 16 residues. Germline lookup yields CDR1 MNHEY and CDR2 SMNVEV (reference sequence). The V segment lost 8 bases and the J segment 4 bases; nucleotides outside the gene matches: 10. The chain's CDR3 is CASAPLAGGLYNEQFF. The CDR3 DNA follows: TGTGCCAGCGCCCCGCTAGCGGGAGGCCTGTACAATGAGCAGTTCTTC.